The 17 T cell receptor beta chains below all came from one sample that was sequenced in a study of blood T cell repertoires in COVID-19. The method was immunoSEQ multiplex PCR; TCRdb's version includes in-frame clones alone and lacks a portion of them. The profile shows roughly 430,000 clones, around nine tenths of them singletons. Sequencing input: PBMCs or T cells enriched from blood (not recorded which). These TCRs come from a woman younger than 35 who had been exposed to COVID-19.

The chain combines TRBV7-2 with TRBJ1-6, with D unresolved. This CDR3 comprises 13 residues. Per germline, CDR1 SGHTA and CDR2 FQGNSA. Deletions cut 1 base from V and 11 bases from J, with 9 bases between. Written as DNA, the CDR3 is TGTGCCAGCAGCTTAGACGGGGAAACACCCCTCCACTTT. Residues: CASSLDGETPLHF.

The chain employs TRBV7-9 and TRBJ1-5; TRBD1 agrees at 11 bases. Per the germline V gene, CDR1 is SEHNR and CDR2 is FQNEAQ (reference sequence). Trimming took 5 bases from V and 4 from J; bases not matched to a gene: 10. The CDR3 sequence is 17 residues long. The CDR3 coding sequence is TGTGCCAGCAGCCAAGCCGGGACAGGGGGGTTTAATCAGCCCCAGCATTTT. Its translation: CASSQAGTGGFNQPQHF.

This clone turned up a few times. The chain has TRBV5-8 and TRBJ1-1; D not resolved. Per the germline V gene, CDR1 is SGHTS and CDR2 is YDEGEE. Trimming took off 3 bases at V and 1 base at J, with 10 bases between the two ends. The CDR3 runs to 14 residues. The CDR3 is CASSSFRQNTEAFF. The CDR3 DNA follows: TGTGCCAGCAGCTCCTTCAGGCAGAACACTGAAGCTTTCTTT.

V gene TRBV3-1 (or the pseudogene TRBV3-2) combines with J gene TRBJ2-1; a weak D match, TRBD2 (6 bases). Germline V gene sequence: CDR1 LGHDT, CDR2 YNNKEL (reference sequence). The CDR3 consists of 15 residues. V was trimmed by 4 bases and J by 0 bases, leaving 10 bases between them. DNA for the CDR3: TGTGCCAGCAGCCGGGACTCCAGCTCCTACAATGAGCAGTTCTTC. This translates into CASSRDSSSYNEQFF.

The chain couples TRBV2 to TRBJ1-1; 8 bases line up with TRBD1. The V and J ends lost 6 bases and 0 bases, in that order; junction bases with no gene match: 9. Germline V gives CDR1 SNHLY, CDR2 FYNNEI. The CDR3 has 16 residues. CDR3 sequence reads: CASRPLDRGLNTEAFF. CDR3 in DNA: TGTGCCAGCAGGCCGTTAGACAGGGGACTGAACACTGAAGCTTTCTTT.

V usage is TRBV29-1 and J usage is TRBJ2-7; TRBD1 matches at 7 bases. Losses at the gene ends were 4 bases for V and 3 bases for J; bases not matched to a gene: 3. Germline CDR1 is SQVTM and CDR2 is ANQGSEA. This CDR3 region has 12 residues. The CDR3 reads CSVGRTGYEQYF. In DNA form, the CDR3 reads TGCAGCGTTGGACGGACAGGCTACGAGCAGTACTTC.

The V gene is TRBV7-9, the J gene TRBJ2-5, with 12 bases identical to TRBD1. Germline CDR1 SEHNR, CDR2 FQNEAQ (reference sequence). The junction had 15 bases not matched to a gene; V was cut back by 5 bases and J by 5 bases. CDR3 size: 18 residues. The CDR3 DNA reads TGTGCCAGCAGCCCGCCCCGGGACAGGGGGCAGGAGGGTGAGACCCAGTACTTC. Encoded protein: CASSPPRDRGQEGETQYF.

The gene calls are TRBV9 and TRBJ2-5, with D possibly TRBD1 on 5 matching bases. The CDR3 totals 16 residues. V was shortened by 3 bases and J by 5 bases, with 20 bases between the two germline ends. Germline-derived CDR1 and CDR2 are SGDLS and YYNGEE. CDR3 sequence reads: CASSAIGAGRTETQYF. CDR3 nucleotide sequence: TGTGCCAGCAGCGCCATAGGGGCAGGGCGGACGGAGACCCAGTACTTC.

This clone showed up just once. The chain has TRBV18 and TRBJ2-7; D is perhaps TRBD2 (6 bases). Germline V gives CDR1 KGHSH, CDR2 LQKENI. This CDR3 contains 13 residues. V was clipped by 2 bases and J by 7 bases, with 12 bases between them. The chain's CDR3 is CASSPSGTWEQYF. DNA for the CDR3: TGTGCCAGCTCACCATCAGGGACTTGGGAGCAGTACTTC. Full variable domain (remainder filled in from reference TRBV18 and TRBJ2-7): NAGVMQNPRHLVRRRGQEARLRCSPMKGHSHVYWYRQLPEEGLKFMVYLQKENIIDESGMPKERFSAEFPKEGPSILRIQQVVRGDSAAYFCASSPSGTWEQYFGPGTRLTVT.

This sequence joins TRBV25-1 and TRBJ2-7; 9 bases are a match to TRBD1. This CDR3 region has 14 residues. J gave up 1 base and V 4 bases, and 2 bases lay outside the gene matches. Germline CDR1 reads MGHDK; CDR2 reads SYGVNS. This CDR3 is CASSVGTGSYEQYF. The CDR3, as DNA: TGTGCCAGCAGTGTCGGGACAGGGTCCTACGAGCAGTACTTC.

This chain connects TRBV3-1 (or the pseudogene TRBV3-2) to TRBJ2-7; TRBD2 agrees at 10 bases. The CDR3 is 14 residues long. The V and J ends lost 3 bases and 6 bases, in that order; junction bases with no gene match: 5. In germline, CDR1 is LGHDT, CDR2 YNNKEL (reference sequence). CDR3 sequence reads: CASSQSGGGREQYF. The CDR3 DNA reads as TGTGCCAGCAGCCAGAGCGGGGGGGGCCGCGAGCAGTACTTC.

CDR3 region: CASSYLGAGEAFF. The CDR3 nucleotides read TGTGCCAGCAGTTACTTGGGGGCAGGTGAAGCTTTCTTT. The rearrangement joins TRBV6-2 or TRBV6-3 to TRBJ1-1, with D maybe TRBD1 (6 bases). CDR1 MNHEY and CDR2 SVGEGT come from the germline V gene. This CDR3 comprises 13 residues. Trimming left V 1 base short and J 7 bases short, with 10 bases between.

This chain uses TRBV9 with TRBJ1-6; 10 nucleotides match TRBD1. This CDR3 has 16 amino acids. Germline CDR1 and CDR2: SGDLS and YYNGEE. With 3 bases clipped from V and 7 bases from J, the junction kept 7 bases outside the gene matches. CDR3 sequence: CASSGGGQGVNSPLHF. Here the CDR3 DNA reads TGTGCCAGCAGCGGAGGAGGACAGGGGGTAAATTCACCCCTCCACTTT.

The chain is built from TRBV18 and TRBJ2-1, with TRBD2 matching over 9 bases. Germline lookup yields CDR1 KGHSH and CDR2 LQKENI. This CDR3 has 15 amino acids. V was clipped by 2 bases and J by 6 bases; unmatched bases: 5. The CDR3 nucleotides read TGTGCCAGCTCACCAGGACTAGCGAAGGGCAATGAGCAGTTCTTC. It specifies CASSPGLAKGNEQFF.

As concerns this clone: An end of the junction does not agree with germline; a read error may underlie this. The rearrangement uses TRBV7-8 and TRBJ2-3; D may be TRBD2 (6 bases). Per germline, CDR1 SGHVS and CDR2 FQNEAQ. CDR3 length: 15 residues. This CDR3 reads CASRLAELTTDTQYF. CDR3 DNA: TGTGCCAGCAGATTAGCGGAGCTTACCACAGATACGCAGTATTTT.

The chain is built from TRBV7-9 and TRBJ1-5; D possibly corresponds to TRBD1 (5 bases). The CDR3 runs 14 residues. CDR1 and CDR2 from the germline V gene are SEHNR and FQNEAQ (reference sequence). Between the trimmed V and J ends, which lost 5 bases and 0 bases, there was a span of 8 bases. CDR3 nucleotide sequence: TGTGCCAGCAGCCCCCAGGGTAGCAATCAGCCCCAGCATTTT. Residues: CASSPQGSNQPQHF. Based on the CDR3 plus reference TRBV7-9 and TRBJ1-5, the full variable domain is DTGVSQNPRHKITKRGQNVTFRCDPISEHNRLYWYRQTLGQGPEFLTYFQNEAQLEKSRLLSDRFSAERPKGSFSTLEIQRTEQGDSAMYLCASSPQGSNQPQHFGDGTRLSIL.

V is TRBV5-1 and J is TRBJ1-6; a weak D match, TRBD1 (6 bases). V lost 0 bases and J 10 bases, leaving 11 bases between the germline ends. This CDR3 is built from 14 residues. Germline CDR1 reads SGHRS; CDR2 reads YFSETQ. For the CDR3, the DNA is TGCGCCAGCAGCTTGGGACAGGCTTCCTCACCCCTCCACTTT. This encodes CASSLGQASSPLHF.